What follows are 32 T cell receptor beta chains derived from one specimen sequenced in a study of blood T cell repertoires in COVID-19. Data came from immunoSEQ multiplex PCR; TCRdb stores just in-frame clones and leaves some out. The table includes fewer than 35,000 clones, approximately 85% detected once. The source material was peripheral blood. Receptors were obtained from an older man with active COVID-19.

This chain links TRBV30 with TRBJ1-6; tentative D call: TRBD1 (6 bases). Between the trimmed V and J ends, which lost 5 bases and 6 bases, there was a span of 14 bases. The CDR3 is made up of 14 amino acids. Germline CDR1 reads GTSNPN; CDR2 reads SVGIG (reference sequence). The CDR3 loop reads CAWEQGRLNSPLHF. CDR3 DNA sequence: TGTGCCTGGGAACAGGGCCGCCTTAATTCACCCCTCCACTTT.

The V and J genes are TRBV6-5 and TRBJ2-7, with 7 bases identical to TRBD2. This CDR3 contains 14 residues. Germline CDR1 MNHEY, CDR2 SVGAGI. After removal of 0 bases from V and 1 base from J, the junction contained 0 bases not matched to a gene. The CDR3 nucleotides are TGTGCCAGCAGTTACTCAGCGGGGTCCTACGAGCAGTACTTC. This encodes CASSYSAGSYEQYF.

The chain joins TRBV5-8 to TRBJ1-2; 8 nucleotides line up with TRBD1. Germline assignment: CDR1 SGHTS and CDR2 YDEGEE. V was clipped by 4 bases and J by 6 bases; unmatched bases: 11. The CDR3 loop spans 15 amino acids. CDR3 nucleotides: TGTGCCAGCAGCCCGGTGGACAGGGAGGCTCATGGCTACACCTTC. It specifies CASSPVDREAHGYTF.

This sequence joins TRBV7-9 and TRBJ2-3; D is perhaps TRBD1 (5 bases). This CDR3 contains 14 residues. Germline loops: CDR1 SEHNR, CDR2 FQNEAQ (reference sequence). Trimming shortened V by 5 bases and J by 2 bases, and 11 bases separated the two germline ends. The CDR3: CASSIQGNTDTQYF. The CDR3 DNA sequence: TGTGCCAGCAGCATCCAGGGCAACACAGATACGCAGTATTTT.

V is TRBV7-2 and J is TRBJ2-3; TRBD2 matches at 10 bases. CDR1 SGHTA and CDR2 FQGNSA come from the germline V gene. The trim removed 5 bases at V and 5 bases at J, leaving 7 bases unmatched. The length of the CDR3 is 15 residues. The CDR3 bases are TGTGCCAGCAGCGACCAGCGGGGGGGCGGAGATACGCAGTATTTT. Translation gives CASSDQRGGGDTQYF.

The chain has TRBV7-2 and TRBJ1-2; the D is unclear. The CDR3 is 13 amino acids. Trimming shortened V by 3 bases and J by 2 bases, and 7 bases separated the two germline ends. The germline gives CDR1 SGHTA, CDR2 FQGNSA. The CDR3 DNA sequence: TGTGCCAGCAGCTTCCGCAGAAACTATGGCTACACCTTC. Protein product: CASSFRRNYGYTF.

This chain connects TRBV6-5 to TRBJ1-4; D remains unclear. The CDR3 covers 15 residues. The germline V and J ends were trimmed by 6 bases and 0 bases, with 11 bases remaining between them. Germline values: CDR1 MNHEY, CDR2 SVGAGI. CDR3 nucleotide sequence: TGTGCCAGCAGCCTAGATCCCGCAACTAATGAAAAACTGTTTTTT. Amino acid sequence: CASSLDPATNEKLFF.

V usage is TRBV12-5 and J usage is TRBJ2-1; D gene unclear. The CDR3 covers 13 residues. Trimming removed 2 bases from V and 4 bases from J, with 6 bases in between. Germline V gene sequence: CDR1 LGHNT, CDR2 FRNRAP. CDR3 nucleotide sequence: TGTGCTAGTGGTTTGCCCCTATACAATGAGCAGTTCTTC. This gives the protein CASGLPLYNEQFF. The whole variable domain, remainder taken from reference TRBV12-5 and TRBJ2-1, is DARVTQTPRHKVTEMGQEVTMRCQPILGHNTVFWYRQTMMQGLELLAYFRNRAPLDDSGMPKDRFSAEMPDATLATLKIQPSEPRDSAVYFCASGLPLYNEQFFGPGTRLTVL.

The genes are TRBV2 and TRBJ2-5; D is perhaps TRBD1 (7 bases). V was trimmed by 6 bases and J by 1 base, leaving 9 bases between them. Germline values: CDR1 SNHLY, CDR2 FYNNEI. The CDR3 consists of 13 residues. The chain's CDR3 is CASRRDSQETQYF. CDR3 in DNA: TGTGCCAGCAGGCGGGACAGCCAAGAGACCCAGTACTTC.

This chain links TRBV18 with TRBJ2-7, with 10 bases that match TRBD2. Germline V gives CDR1 KGHSH, CDR2 LQKENI. This CDR3 is built from 15 residues. V shed 2 bases, J shed 4 bases, and the junction held 5 bases outside the gene matches. CDR3 coding DNA: TGTGCCAGCTCACCAGGGGGTAGCGGGGGGTACGAGCAGTACTTC. Its protein product is CASSPGGSGGYEQYF.

The gene calls are TRBV5-1 and TRBJ1-1, with a weak D call TRBD1 (5 bases). The CDR3 sequence is 15 residues long. The germline V gene has CDR1 SGHRS and CDR2 YFSETQ. Trimming stripped 4 bases from V and 1 base from J, with 14 bases between. CDR3 DNA: TGCGCCAGCAGCCCGGCGGGGCTTTGGAACACTGAAGCTTTCTTT. This gives the protein CASSPAGLWNTEAFF.

CDR3 sequence reads: CATSRDRQGGQPQHF. As DNA, the CDR3 is TGTGCCACCAGCAGAGATCGGCAGGGCGGCCAGCCCCAGCATTTT. The chain is built from TRBV15 and TRBJ1-5; D is perhaps TRBD1 (5 bases). The CDR3 contains 15 residues. Germline V lookup: CDR1 LNHNV, CDR2 YYDKDF (reference sequence). V was shortened by 0 bases and J by 7 bases, with 13 bases between the two germline ends. Filled out from reference TRBV15 and TRBJ1-5, the complete variable domain reads DAMVIQNPRYQVTQFGKPVTLSCSQTLNHNVMYWYQQKSSQAPKLLFHYYDKDFNNEADTPDNFQSRRPNTSFCFLDIRSPGLGDTAMYLCATSRDRQGGQPQHFGDGTRLSIL.

The CDR3 DNA is TGCAGCGTCCAAGGCATCACTAGGACAGATACGCAGTATTTT. It yields the protein CSVQGITRTDTQYF. The rearrangement uses TRBV29-1 and TRBJ2-3; D is perhaps TRBD2 (5 bases). V was shortened by 6 bases and J by 3 bases, with 16 bases between the two germline ends. The germline V gene encodes CDR1 SQVTM and CDR2 ANQGSEA. This CDR3 contains 14 residues.

The J gene is TRBJ1-2, the V gene TRBV2, with D perhaps matching TRBD1 (6 bases). This CDR3 spans 13 amino acids. In germline, CDR1 is SNHLY, CDR2 FYNNEI. Deletions cut 6 bases from V and 4 bases from J, with 12 bases between. As DNA, the CDR3 is TGTGCCAGCAGGGCGGACAGTTTCTATGGCTACACCTTC. Translating gives CASRADSFYGYTF.

This rearrangement joins TRBV6-5 to TRBJ2-3, with TRBD2 identical over 8 bases. This CDR3 contains 14 residues. CDR1 is MNHEY and CDR2 is SVGAGI in the germline V gene. The trim removed 8 bases at V and 1 base at J, leaving 5 bases unmatched. CDR3 in amino acids: CASVVTSGTDTQYF. CDR3 nucleotide sequence: TGTGCCAGCGTCGTGACTAGCGGCACAGATACGCAGTATTTT.

The V and J genes are TRBV29-1 and TRBJ1-2, with D possibly TRBD1 on 6 matching bases. The CDR3 is made up of 13 amino acids. Deletions cut 2 bases from V and 2 bases from J, with 9 bases between. Germline-derived CDR1 and CDR2 are SQVTM and ANQGSEA. In DNA form, the CDR3 reads TGCAGCGTTGAATGGACAGCCAACTATGGCTACACCTTC. This translates into CSVEWTANYGYTF.

The CDR3 region has the DNA TGTGCCAGCTCACCTATCGACAGCCGTGATACGCAGTATTTT. It codes for CASSPIDSRDTQYF. The J gene is TRBJ2-3, the V gene TRBV18, with a tentative D call TRBD1 (5 bases). Trimming took off 3 bases at V and 6 bases at J, with 13 bases between the two ends. The CDR3 loop spans 14 amino acids. Per the germline V gene, CDR1 is KGHSH and CDR2 is LQKENI.

V gene TRBV4-3 combines with J gene TRBJ2-7, with 7 bases matching TRBD2. There are 16 residues in the CDR3. V gave up 0 bases and J gave up 6 bases; unmatched junction bases: 11. Germline lookup yields CDR1 LGHNA and CDR2 YSLEER. The CDR3 DNA sequence: TGCGCCAGCAGCCAAGATTCATTCACGGGGGGTTCCGAGCAGTACTTC. Protein: CASSQDSFTGGSEQYF.

The rearrangement links TRBV29-1 to TRBJ2-5; 14 nucleotides match TRBD2. The CDR3 covers 15 residues. Looked up from germline, CDR1 is SQVTM and CDR2 is ANQGSEA. V shed 7 bases and J 5 bases; nucleotides not matched to a gene: 9. The CDR3: CSARGLAGVRETQYF. CDR3 nucleotides: TGCAGCGCTAGGGGACTAGCGGGAGTGCGGGAGACCCAGTACTTC.

The rearrangement joins TRBV5-6 to TRBJ1-6; a possible D gene is TRBD1 (5 bases). The germline gives CDR1 SGHDT, CDR2 YYEEEE. The CDR3 contains 15 residues. Trimming left V 4 bases short and J 5 bases short, with 13 bases between. As DNA, the CDR3 is TGTGCCAGCAGCCCAGGGATGTTAGATAATTCACCCCTCCACTTT. Protein product: CASSPGMLDNSPLHF.

The V call is TRBV19, the J call TRBJ1-3, with D tentatively TRBD1 (6 bases). The V gene lost 7 bases and the J gene lost 4 bases, with 14 bases spanning the gap. This CDR3 contains 14 residues. Per the germline V gene, CDR1 is LNHDA and CDR2 is SQIVND (reference sequence). The CDR3 is CASNPDRIGNTIYF. The CDR3 DNA reads as TGTGCCAGTAACCCCGACAGGATCGGAAACACCATATATTTT.

This chain links TRBV19 with TRBJ1-2; 7 bases match TRBD1. Trimming took 6 bases from V and 8 from J; bases not matched to a gene: 9. The CDR3 is 13 residues long. Per the germline V gene, CDR1 is LNHDA and CDR2 is SQIVND (reference sequence). The CDR3 region has the DNA TGTGCCAGTAGCGACACAGGGGTTGAGGGCTACACCTTC. This translates into CASSDTGVEGYTF.

This clone has only one observation. The chain has TRBV18 and TRBJ1-5; TRBD1 agrees at 10 bases. The germline CDR1 and CDR2 sequences are KGHSH and LQKENI. This CDR3 is 16 amino acids long. The V gene end was trimmed by 3 bases and the J gene end by 6 bases; junction bases not matched to a gene: 8. CDR3 coding DNA: TGTGCCAGCTCACCCTTGCGGGACAGGGGTGGTCAGCCCCAGCATTTT. Protein sequence: CASSPLRDRGGQPQHF.

The chain carries TRBV19 and TRBJ2-2; the match to TRBD1 covers 7 bases. The CDR3 contains 13 residues. Germline V gene sequence: CDR1 LNHDA, CDR2 SQIVND (reference sequence). V was clipped by 4 bases and J by 6 bases; unmatched bases: 2. The CDR3 spells CASSTQGAGELFF. CDR3 nucleotides: TGTGCCAGTAGTACCCAGGGGGCCGGGGAGCTGTTTTTT.

This clone occurred once. The chain employs TRBV29-1 and TRBJ1-2; D is possibly TRBD1 (6 bases). This CDR3 comprises 13 residues. Per germline, CDR1 SQVTM and CDR2 ANQGSEA. V was pared by 1 base and J by 8 bases, with 14 bases between. This chain's CDR3 is CSVEAGQPKGYTF. The DNA of the CDR3 is TGCAGCGTTGAAGCCGGACAGCCGAAGGGCTACACCTTC.

The chain employs TRBV7-2 and TRBJ2-3; 12 positions match TRBD2. Trimming took 5 bases from V and 3 from J; bases not matched to a gene: 3. The germline gives CDR1 SGHTA, CDR2 FQGNSA. The CDR3 contains 15 residues. The CDR3 DNA reads TGTGCCAGCAGCGCGCTAGCGGGGGGGACAGATACGCAGTATTTT. It specifies CASSALAGGTDTQYF.

V usage is TRBV6-2 or TRBV6-3 and J usage is TRBJ1-1; D gene uncertain. Trimming cost V 5 bases and J 2 bases, with 15 bases left between them. Looked up from germline, CDR1 is MNHEY and CDR2 is SVGEGT. The CDR3 covers 15 residues. CDR3 DNA sequence: TGTGCCAGCAGTACTTCCAGGATAATCAACACTGAAGCTTTCTTT. The encoded protein is CASSTSRIINTEAFF.

In DNA, the CDR3 is TGCGCCAGCAGCCCGGGGGGTTTTTACAATGAGCAGTTCTTC. Its protein product is CASSPGGFYNEQFF. The V and J genes are TRBV5-1 and TRBJ2-1; 7 bases agree with TRBD2. Germline V gives CDR1 SGHRS, CDR2 YFSETQ. V was clipped by 4 bases and J by 4 bases; unmatched bases: 5. CDR3 size: 14 residues.

The chain is built from TRBV4-1 and TRBJ1-2; 8 bases are a match to TRBD1. Losses at the gene ends were 0 bases for V and 4 bases for J; bases not matched to a gene: 4. Germline CDR1 and CDR2: MGHRA and YSYEKL. The CDR3 is made up of 15 amino acids. The CDR3 here is CASSQEDRGPYGYTF. The CDR3 DNA is TGCGCCAGCAGCCAAGAAGACAGGGGTCCCTATGGCTACACCTTC.

The V and J genes are TRBV3-1 (or the pseudogene TRBV3-2) and TRBJ1-6; TRBD1 matches 8 bases. Germline trimming cut 5 bases from V and 6 bases from J; bases unmatched to any gene: 6. Germline V lookup: CDR1 LGHDT, CDR2 YNNKEL (reference sequence). The CDR3 sequence is 15 residues long. CDR3 sequence reads: CASSFRTGTNSPLHF. In DNA, the CDR3 is TGTGCCAGCAGCTTCCGGACAGGGACTAATTCACCCCTCCACTTT.

The chain is built from TRBV6-5 and TRBJ2-5; 7 bases line up with TRBD1. CDR1 and CDR2 (germline): MNHEY, SVGAGI. This CDR3 is 15 amino acids long. The V and J ends lost 5 bases and 0 bases, in that order; junction bases with no gene match: 6. The CDR3 protein is CASSQGQMYQETQYF. CDR3 nucleotide sequence: TGTGCCAGCAGTCAGGGACAGATGTACCAAGAGACCCAGTACTTC.

The V and J genes are TRBV18 and TRBJ2-5; TRBD1 is a possible D gene (5 bases). Deletions cut 4 bases from V and 4 bases from J, with 10 bases between. The length of the CDR3 is 13 residues. The germline V gene has CDR1 KGHSH and CDR2 LQKENI. The CDR3 sequence is CASSRAGRETQYF. The DNA for the CDR3 is TGTGCCAGCTCACGGGCAGGGCGAGAGACCCAGTACTTC.